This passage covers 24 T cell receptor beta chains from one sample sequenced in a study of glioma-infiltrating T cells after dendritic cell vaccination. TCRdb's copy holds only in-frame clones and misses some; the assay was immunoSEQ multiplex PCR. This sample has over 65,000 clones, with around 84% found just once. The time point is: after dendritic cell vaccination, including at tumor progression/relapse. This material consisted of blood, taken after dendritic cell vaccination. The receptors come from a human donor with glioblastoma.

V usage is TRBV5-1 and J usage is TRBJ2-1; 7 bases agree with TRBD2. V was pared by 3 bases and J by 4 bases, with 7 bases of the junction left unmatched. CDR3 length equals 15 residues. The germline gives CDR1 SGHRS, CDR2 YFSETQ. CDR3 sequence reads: CASSSGGSRYNEQFF. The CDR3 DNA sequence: TGCGCCAGCAGCTCGGGGGGATCCCGATACAATGAGCAGTTCTTC.

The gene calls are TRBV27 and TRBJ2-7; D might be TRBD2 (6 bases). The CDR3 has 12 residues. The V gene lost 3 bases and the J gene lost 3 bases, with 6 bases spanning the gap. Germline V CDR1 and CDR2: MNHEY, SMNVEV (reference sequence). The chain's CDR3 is CASSLRGYEQYF. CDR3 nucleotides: TGTGCCAGCAGTTTGCGGGGCTACGAGCAGTACTTC.

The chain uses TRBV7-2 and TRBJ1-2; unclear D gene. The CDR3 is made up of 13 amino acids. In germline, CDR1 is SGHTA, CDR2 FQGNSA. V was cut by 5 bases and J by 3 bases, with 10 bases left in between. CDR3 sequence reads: CASSPTFYYGYTF. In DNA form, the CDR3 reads TGTGCCAGCAGCCCGACATTCTACTATGGCTACACCTTC.

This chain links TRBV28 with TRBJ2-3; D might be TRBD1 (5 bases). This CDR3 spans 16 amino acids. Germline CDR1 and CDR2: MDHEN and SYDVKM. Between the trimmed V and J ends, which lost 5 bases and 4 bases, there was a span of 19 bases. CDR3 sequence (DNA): TGTGCCAGCAGTAAAACAACGGGCAGGGCGGCAGATACGCAGTATTTT. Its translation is CASSKTTGRAADTQYF.

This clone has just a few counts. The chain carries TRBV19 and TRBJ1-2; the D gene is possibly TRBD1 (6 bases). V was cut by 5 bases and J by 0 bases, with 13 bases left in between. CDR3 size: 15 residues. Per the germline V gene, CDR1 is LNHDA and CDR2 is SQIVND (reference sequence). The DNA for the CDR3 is TGTGCCAGTAGTTCCGGGACAACAGCTAACTATGGCTACACCTTC. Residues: CASSSGTTANYGYTF.

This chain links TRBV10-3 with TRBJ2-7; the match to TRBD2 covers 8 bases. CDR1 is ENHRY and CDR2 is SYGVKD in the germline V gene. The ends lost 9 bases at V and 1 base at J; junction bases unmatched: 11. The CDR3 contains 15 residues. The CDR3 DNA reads TGTGCCATTTCTCCGGGACTAGGTGTATCCTACGAGCAGTACTTC. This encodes CAISPGLGVSYEQYF.

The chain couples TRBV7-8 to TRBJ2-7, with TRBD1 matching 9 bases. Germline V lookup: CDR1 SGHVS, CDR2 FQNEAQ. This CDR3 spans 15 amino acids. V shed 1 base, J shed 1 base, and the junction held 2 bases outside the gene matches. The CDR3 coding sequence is TGTGCCAGCAGCTTAGAGGGACAGGGTTCCTACGAGCAGTACTTC. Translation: CASSLEGQGSYEQYF.

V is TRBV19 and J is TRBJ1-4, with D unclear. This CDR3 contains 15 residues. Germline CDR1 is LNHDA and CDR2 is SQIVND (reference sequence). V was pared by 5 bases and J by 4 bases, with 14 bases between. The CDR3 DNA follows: TGTGCCAGTAGTCCCGTCAAAGCGGGTAATGAAAAACTGTTTTTT. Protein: CASSPVKAGNEKLFF.

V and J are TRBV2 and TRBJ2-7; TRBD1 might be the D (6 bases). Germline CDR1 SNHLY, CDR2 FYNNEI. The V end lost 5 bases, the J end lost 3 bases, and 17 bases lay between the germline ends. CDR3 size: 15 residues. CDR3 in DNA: TGTGCCAGCAGTTTCCGGGACACCCAGGTCTACGAGCAGTACTTC. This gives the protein CASSFRDTQVYEQYF.

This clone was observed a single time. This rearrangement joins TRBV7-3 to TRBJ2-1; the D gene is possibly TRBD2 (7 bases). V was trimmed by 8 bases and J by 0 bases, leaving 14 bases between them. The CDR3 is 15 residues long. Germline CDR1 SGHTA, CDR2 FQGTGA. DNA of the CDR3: TGTGCCAGCGGCGATGGGGGGGCCTCCTACAATGAGCAGTTCTTC. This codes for CASGDGGASYNEQFF. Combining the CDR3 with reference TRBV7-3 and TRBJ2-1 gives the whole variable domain GAGVSQTPSNKVTEKGKYVELRCDPISGHTALYWYRQSLGQGPEFLIYFQGTGAADDSGLPNDRFFAVRPEGSVSTLKIQRTERGDSAVYLCASGDGGASYNEQFFGPGTRLTVL.

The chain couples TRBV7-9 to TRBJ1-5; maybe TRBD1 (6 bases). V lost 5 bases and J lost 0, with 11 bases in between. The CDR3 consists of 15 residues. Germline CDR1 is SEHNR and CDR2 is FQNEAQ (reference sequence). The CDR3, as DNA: TGTGCCAGCAGCCAAGGACAGAATAGCAATCAGCCCCAGCATTTT. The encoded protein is CASSQGQNSNQPQHF.

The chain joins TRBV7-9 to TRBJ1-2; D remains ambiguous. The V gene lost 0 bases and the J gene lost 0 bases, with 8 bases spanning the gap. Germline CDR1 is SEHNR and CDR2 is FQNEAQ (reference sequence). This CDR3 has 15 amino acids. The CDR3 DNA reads TGTGCCAGCAGCTTAGCCACTATCACTAACTATGGCTACACCTTC. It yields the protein CASSLATITNYGYTF.

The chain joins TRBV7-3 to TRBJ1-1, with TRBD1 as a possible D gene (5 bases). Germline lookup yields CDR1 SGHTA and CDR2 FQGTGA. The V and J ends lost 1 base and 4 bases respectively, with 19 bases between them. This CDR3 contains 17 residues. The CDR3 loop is CASSLNGQGSLGTEAFF. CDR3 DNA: TGTGCCAGCAGCTTAAATGGGCAGGGAAGTCTTGGCACTGAAGCTTTCTTT. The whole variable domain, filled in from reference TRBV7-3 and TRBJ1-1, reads GAGVSQTPSNKVTEKGKYVELRCDPISGHTALYWYRQSLGQGPEFLIYFQGTGAADDSGLPNDRFFAVRPEGSVSTLKIQRTERGDSAVYLCASSLNGQGSLGTEAFFGQGTRLTVV.

CDR3 in amino acids: CASSLRTGDTGELFF. The CDR3 region has the DNA TGTGCCAGCAGCTTAAGGACAGGTGATACCGGGGAGCTGTTTTTT. The V call is TRBV7-2, the J call TRBJ2-2; 7 positions agree with TRBD1. The CDR3 is 15 residues long. J gave up 5 bases and V 2 bases, and 5 bases lay outside the gene matches. Germline values: CDR1 SGHTA, CDR2 FQGNSA.

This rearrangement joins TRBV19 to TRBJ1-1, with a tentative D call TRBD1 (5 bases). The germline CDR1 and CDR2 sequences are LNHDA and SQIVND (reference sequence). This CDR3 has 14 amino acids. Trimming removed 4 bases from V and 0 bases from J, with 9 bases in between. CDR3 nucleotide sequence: TGTGCCAGTAGTAGACAGACAATGAACACTGAAGCTTTCTTT. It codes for CASSRQTMNTEAFF. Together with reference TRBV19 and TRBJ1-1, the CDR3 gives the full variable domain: DGGITQSPKYLFRKEGQNVTLSCEQNLNHDAMYWYRQDPGQGLRLIYYSQIVNDFQKGDIAEGYSVSREKKESFPLTVTSAQKNPTAFYLCASSRQTMNTEAFFGQGTRLTVV.

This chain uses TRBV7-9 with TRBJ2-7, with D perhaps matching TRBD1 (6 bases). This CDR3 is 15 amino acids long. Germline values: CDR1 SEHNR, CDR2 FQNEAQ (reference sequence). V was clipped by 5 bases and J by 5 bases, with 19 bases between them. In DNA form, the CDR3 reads TGTGCCAGCAGCAGCTTACAGGGTAAAGGCGACGAGCAGTACTTC. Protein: CASSSLQGKGDEQYF.

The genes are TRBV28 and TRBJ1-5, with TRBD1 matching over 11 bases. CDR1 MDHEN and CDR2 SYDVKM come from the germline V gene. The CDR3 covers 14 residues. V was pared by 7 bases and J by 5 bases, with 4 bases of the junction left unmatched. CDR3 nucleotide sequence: TGTGCCAGCAAGAGGGGACAGGGGGATCAGCCCCAGCATTTT. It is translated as CASKRGQGDQPQHF. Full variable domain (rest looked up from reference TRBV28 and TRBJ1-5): DVKVTQSSRYLVKRTGEKVFLECVQDMDHENMFWYRQDPGLGLRLIYFSYDVKMKEKGDIPEGYSVSREKKERFSLILESASTNQTSMYLCASKRGQGDQPQHFGDGTRLSIL.

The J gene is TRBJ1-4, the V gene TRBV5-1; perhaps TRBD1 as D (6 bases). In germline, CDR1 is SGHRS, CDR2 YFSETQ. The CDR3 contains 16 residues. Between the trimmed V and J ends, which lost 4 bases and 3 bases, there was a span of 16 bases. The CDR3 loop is CASSPYPDSSNEKLFF. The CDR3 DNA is TGCGCCAGCAGCCCCTACCCGGACAGCTCTAATGAAAAACTGTTTTTT.

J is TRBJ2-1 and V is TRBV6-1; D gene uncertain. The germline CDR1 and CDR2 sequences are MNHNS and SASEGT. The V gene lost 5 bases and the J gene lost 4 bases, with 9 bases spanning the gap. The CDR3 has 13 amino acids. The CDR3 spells CASSSVVYNEQFF. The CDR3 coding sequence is TGTGCCAGCAGTTCTGTCGTTTACAATGAGCAGTTCTTC.

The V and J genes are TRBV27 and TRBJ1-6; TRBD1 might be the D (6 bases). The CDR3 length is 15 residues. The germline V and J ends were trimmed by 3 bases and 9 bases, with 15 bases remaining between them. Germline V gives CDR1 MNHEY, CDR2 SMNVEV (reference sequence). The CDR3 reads CASSFFGGAGSPLHF. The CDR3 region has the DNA TGTGCCAGCAGTTTCTTCGGGGGGGCGGGTTCACCCCTCCACTTT.

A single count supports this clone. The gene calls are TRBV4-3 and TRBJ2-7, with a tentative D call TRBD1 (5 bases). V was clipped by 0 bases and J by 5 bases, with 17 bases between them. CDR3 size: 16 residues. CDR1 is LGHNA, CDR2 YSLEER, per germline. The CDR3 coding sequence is TGCGCCAGCAGCCAAGATTTTACAGGAAGCGTCGACGAGCAGTACTTC. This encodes CASSQDFTGSVDEQYF.

The CDR3 sequence: CASSEMGTGGSGYTF. The CDR3 bases are TGTGCCAGCAGTGAAATGGGGACAGGGGGCTCTGGCTACACCTTC. This chain links TRBV6-1 with TRBJ1-2, with TRBD1 identical over 12 bases. CDR3 length: 15 amino acids. The J segment lost 7 bases and the V segment lost 2 bases, leaving 5 bases of the junction unmatched. Germline values: CDR1 MNHNS, CDR2 SASEGT.

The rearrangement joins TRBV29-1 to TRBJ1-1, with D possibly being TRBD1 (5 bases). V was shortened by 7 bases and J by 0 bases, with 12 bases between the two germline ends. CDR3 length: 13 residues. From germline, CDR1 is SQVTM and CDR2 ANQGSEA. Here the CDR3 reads CSGQSPMNTEAFF. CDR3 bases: TGCAGCGGACAGAGTCCGATGAACACTGAAGCTTTCTTT.

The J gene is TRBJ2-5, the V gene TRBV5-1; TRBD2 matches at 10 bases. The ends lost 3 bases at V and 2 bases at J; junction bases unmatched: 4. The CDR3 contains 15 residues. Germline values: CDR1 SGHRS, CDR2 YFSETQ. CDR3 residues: CASSYGLAEQETQYF. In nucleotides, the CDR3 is TGCGCCAGCAGCTACGGACTAGCGGAGCAAGAGACCCAGTACTTC. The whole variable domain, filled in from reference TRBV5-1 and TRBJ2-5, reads KAGVTQTPRYLIKTRGQQVTLSCSPISGHRSVSWYQQTPGQGLQFLFEYFSETQRNKGNFPGRFSGRQFSNSRSEMNVSTLELGDSALYLCASSYGLAEQETQYFGPGTRLLVL.